One and the same sample provided the 29 T cell receptor beta chains below, sequenced in a study of T cell changes during pregnancy in multiple sclerosis. This table comes from immunoSEQ multiplex PCR, and its TCRdb copy is limited to in-frame clones, with some not included. The table shows around 100,000 clones, with approximately 91% occurring only once. Sequenced material: peripheral blood, taken in the second trimester of pregnancy. Every receptor here comes from a female donor with multiple sclerosis, enrolled in a pregnancy study.

The chain links TRBV15 to TRBJ2-1; 13 nucleotides match TRBD2. This CDR3 has 17 residues. Germline CDR1 LNHNV, CDR2 YYDKDF (reference sequence). After removal of 4 bases from V and 9 bases from J, the junction contained 12 bases not matched to a gene. CDR3: CATSIGLGLAGWAEQFF. CDR3 DNA sequence: TGTGCCACCAGCATTGGACTGGGACTAGCGGGATGGGCTGAGCAGTTCTTC.

A single count supports this clone. This chain uses TRBV28 with TRBJ1-2, with D possibly being TRBD1 (5 bases). Germline-derived CDR1 and CDR2 are MDHEN and SYDVKM. This CDR3 has 14 amino acids. V was cut by 4 bases and J by 4 bases, with 13 bases left in between. CDR3 loop: CASSWTQRGYGYTF. The CDR3 bases are TGTGCCAGCAGTTGGACACAACGCGGCTATGGCTACACCTTC.

The chain combines TRBV9 with TRBJ1-4; the D is unclear. Trimming took off 2 bases at V and 0 bases at J, with 11 bases between the two ends. The CDR3 totals 16 residues. Germline V gene sequence: CDR1 SGDLS, CDR2 YYNGEE. The CDR3 coding sequence is TGTGCCAGCAGCGTTGGTGTGAGCGCAACTAATGAAAAACTGTTTTTT. This codes for CASSVGVSATNEKLFF.

This clone has just one count. The chain combines TRBV4-3 with TRBJ2-7; D remains unclear. From germline, CDR1 is LGHNA and CDR2 YSLEER. Trimming removed 1 base from V and 2 bases from J, with 18 bases in between. This CDR3 region has 17 residues. CDR3: CASSQVPPSAGTYEQYF. CDR3 in DNA: TGCGCCAGCAGCCAAGTCCCACCTTCGGCAGGAACCTACGAGCAGTACTTC.

This clone was seen a single time. The chain carries TRBV30 and TRBJ2-3; TRBD2 matches at 9 bases. V was pared by 2 bases and J by 3 bases, with 6 bases of the junction left unmatched. Germline assignment: CDR1 GTSNPN and CDR2 SVGIG (reference sequence). This CDR3 spans 15 amino acids. CDR3 DNA: TGTGCCTGGAGTATGACTAGCGGACTAACAGATACGCAGTATTTT. Translated: CAWSMTSGLTDTQYF.

The chain uses TRBV15 and TRBJ2-1, with 10 bases fitting TRBD2. From germline, CDR1 is LNHNV and CDR2 YYDKDF (reference sequence). The J segment lost 5 bases and the V segment lost 2 bases, leaving 9 bases of the junction unmatched. The CDR3 extends over 17 amino acids. CDR3 nucleotide sequence: TGTGCCACCAGCAGAAATCCTAGACTAGCGGGTAACAATGAGCAGTTCTTC. This codes for CATSRNPRLAGNNEQFF.

This clone was counted once. The chain links TRBV10-3 to TRBJ2-7, with 9 bases identical to TRBD1. The ends lost 7 bases at V and 4 bases at J; junction bases unmatched: 2. The CDR3 length is 12 residues. Germline CDR1 ENHRY, CDR2 SYGVKD. The CDR3 coding sequence is TGTGCCATCAAGGGACAGGGATACGAGCAGTACTTC. Protein sequence: CAIKGQGYEQYF.

The chain joins TRBV15 to TRBJ2-1, with D tentatively TRBD2 (6 bases). The CDR3 spans 16 residues. V lost 1 base and J 8 bases, leaving 18 bases between the germline ends. CDR1 and CDR2 (germline): LNHNV, YYDKDF (reference sequence). The CDR3 protein is CATSRASGLRLDEQFF. The DNA of the CDR3 is TGTGCCACCAGCAGAGCCAGCGGGTTGAGGTTAGATGAGCAGTTCTTC.

This clone was seen a few times. The rearrangement links TRBV6-6 to TRBJ2-7; the D is unclear. The length of the CDR3 is 11 residues. The germline CDR1 and CDR2 sequences are MNHNY and SVGAGI (reference sequence). V lost 6 bases, J lost 4 bases, and 7 bases lay in between. The CDR3 loop reads CASRFGYEQYF. CDR3 bases: TGTGCCAGCAGATTCGGGTACGAGCAGTACTTC.

J is TRBJ1-5 and V is TRBV28; the D is unclear. The CDR3 is 15 amino acids. The germline V gene has CDR1 MDHEN and CDR2 SYDVKM. Deletions cut 7 bases from V and 3 bases from J, with 16 bases between. The CDR3 protein is CASKFPGGFNQPQHF. For the CDR3, the DNA is TGTGCCAGCAAGTTTCCAGGAGGTTTCAATCAGCCCCAGCATTTT.

This sequence joins TRBV7-8 and TRBJ1-5; TRBD1 matches 7 bases. CDR3 size: 15 residues. Germline V gene data show CDR1 as SGHVS and CDR2 as FQNEAQ. V dropped 1 base and J dropped 6; count of bases not matched to a gene: 6. The CDR3: CASSLGAGGTQPQHF. The CDR3 DNA follows: TGTGCCAGCAGCTTAGGGGCAGGGGGTACTCAGCCCCAGCATTTT. The variable domain in full, with the rest retrieved from reference TRBV7-8 and TRBJ1-5, is GAGVSQSPRYKVAKRGQDVALRCDPISGHVSLFWYQQALGQGPEFLTYFQNEAQLDKSGLPSDRFFAERPEGSVSTLKIQRTQQEDSAVYLCASSLGAGGTQPQHFGDGTRLSIL.

The rearrangement joins TRBV19 to TRBJ2-1; D possibly corresponds to TRBD2 (5 bases). Germline CDR1 reads LNHDA; CDR2 reads SQIVND (reference sequence). This CDR3 has 15 amino acids. V was cut by 1 base and J by 8 bases, with 15 bases left in between. The CDR3 is CASSIVGGLGDEQFF. The CDR3, as DNA: TGTGCCAGTAGTATAGTAGGAGGCTTGGGAGATGAGCAGTTCTTC.

This chain links TRBV19 with TRBJ2-5; possible D gene TRBD2, 5 bases. The CDR3 sequence is 15 residues long. V was trimmed by 2 bases and J by 4 bases, leaving 14 bases between them. The V gene's germline CDR1 is LNHDA and CDR2 SQIVND (reference sequence). The CDR3: CASSISPGLGETQYF. DNA for the CDR3: TGTGCCAGTAGTATATCGCCGGGGTTGGGAGAGACCCAGTACTTC.

The sample holds a few counts of this clone. V and J are TRBV10-1 and TRBJ2-7; tentative D call: TRBD1 (6 bases). CDR3 length equals 10 residues. V lost 9 bases, J lost 3 bases, and 6 bases lay in between. Germline V gives CDR1 WNHNN, CDR2 SYGVQD (reference sequence). CDR3 region: CARTGYEQYF. DNA for the CDR3: TGCGCCAGGACAGGCTACGAGCAGTACTTC.

This chain connects TRBV15 to TRBJ1-2, with D perhaps TRBD1 (5 bases). V lost 2 bases, J lost 8 bases, and 9 bases lay in between. The CDR3 runs 12 residues. Germline-derived CDR1 and CDR2 are LNHNV and YYDKDF (reference sequence). The CDR3 is CATSRQGFGYTF. The CDR3 coding sequence is TGTGCCACCAGCAGACAGGGTTTCGGCTACACCTTC.

The chain couples TRBV2 to TRBJ2-7; no clear D. Trimming removed 5 bases at V and 1 base at J, with 9 bases between. Germline CDR1 reads SNHLY; CDR2 reads FYNNEI. The CDR3 has 13 residues. The CDR3 loop is CASSTSRSYEQYF. In DNA, the CDR3 is TGTGCCAGCAGTACGAGCCGGTCCTACGAGCAGTACTTC.

The V and J genes are TRBV19 and TRBJ2-1; D gene uncertain. CDR3 size: 15 residues. Germline loops: CDR1 LNHDA, CDR2 SQIVND (reference sequence). The germline V and J ends were trimmed by 5 bases and 1 base, with 12 bases remaining between them. The CDR3, as DNA: TGTGCCAGTAGTTACGGCGGTAATTCCTACAATGAGCAGTTCTTC. Protein sequence: CASSYGGNSYNEQFF.

The table lists this clone with a count of one. The V gene is TRBV6-5, the J gene TRBJ2-1, with 7 positions matching TRBD2. This CDR3 is built from 12 residues. Germline-derived CDR1 and CDR2 are MNHEY and SVGAGI. V lost 8 bases and J lost 8; bases outside the gene matches: 6. DNA of the CDR3: TGTGCCAGCCTGGGGACTACCGATGAGCAGTTCTTC. It encodes CASLGTTDEQFF.

In its sample, this clone was seen once. The chain carries TRBV19 and TRBJ1-2, with D perhaps matching TRBD1 (5 bases). V was cut by 6 bases and J by 6 bases, with 14 bases left in between. The CDR3 contains 13 residues. CDR1 and CDR2 (germline): LNHDA, SQIVND (reference sequence). DNA for the CDR3: TGTGCCAGTAGCGCGGGGGGTTTGGATGGCTACACCTTC. This gives the protein CASSAGGLDGYTF.

The V call is TRBV4-2, the J call TRBJ2-7; 13 bases align to TRBD2. The V and J ends lost 0 bases and 4 bases, in that order; junction bases with no gene match: 0. The CDR3 runs 15 residues. Germline values: CDR1 LGHNA, CDR2 YNFKEQ. The CDR3 sequence is CASSQELAGGYEQYF. In DNA form, the CDR3 reads TGTGCCAGCAGCCAAGAACTAGCGGGAGGGTACGAGCAGTACTTC.

The CDR3 loop reads CASSIVLGSSGGNIQYF. DNA of the CDR3: TGTGCCAGTAGTATAGTTTTGGGGTCCTCGGGGGGAAACATTCAGTACTTC. This chain uses TRBV19 with TRBJ2-4, with TRBD2 matching 7 bases. Per germline, CDR1 LNHDA and CDR2 SQIVND (reference sequence). V shed 1 base and J 6 bases; nucleotides not matched to a gene: 12. The CDR3 totals 17 residues. Based on the CDR3 plus reference TRBV19 and TRBJ2-4, the full variable domain is DGGITQSPKYLFRKEGQNVTLSCEQNLNHDAMYWYRQDPGQGLRLIYYSQIVNDFQKGDIAEGYSVSREKKESFPLTVTSAQKNPTAFYLCASSIVLGSSGGNIQYFGAGTRLSVL.

The J gene is TRBJ2-2, the V gene TRBV6-5, with a tentative D call TRBD1 (6 bases). The CDR3 sequence is 14 residues long. Trimming took 4 bases from V and 1 from J, leaving 7 bases between them. Per germline, CDR1 MNHEY and CDR2 SVGAGI. In DNA, the CDR3 is TGTGCCAGCAGTTTACAGGGGAACACCGGGGAGCTGTTTTTT. Protein: CASSLQGNTGELFF.

This clone was picked up one time. V gene TRBV28 combines with J gene TRBJ2-7; 9 bases are shared with TRBD2. This CDR3 comprises 16 residues. V shed 3 bases, J shed 3 bases, and the junction held 9 bases outside the gene matches. Germline CDR1 and CDR2: MDHEN and SYDVKM. The CDR3 protein is CASSFLGREGFYEQYF. CDR3 nucleotide sequence: TGTGCCAGCAGTTTTCTCGGGCGGGAGGGATTCTACGAGCAGTACTTC. Full variable domain (rest looked up from reference TRBV28 and TRBJ2-7): DVKVTQSSRYLVKRTGEKVFLECVQDMDHENMFWYRQDPGLGLRLIYFSYDVKMKEKGDIPEGYSVSREKKERFSLILESASTNQTSMYLCASSFLGREGFYEQYFGPGTRLTVT.

The rearrangement links TRBV29-1 to TRBJ1-2; D is uncertain. Germline V gene sequence: CDR1 SQVTM, CDR2 ANQGSEA. The CDR3 contains 8 residues. Trimming removed 7 bases at V and 8 bases at J, with 5 bases between. CDR3 protein: CSGGGYTF. In DNA form, the CDR3 reads TGCAGCGGAGGGGGCTACACCTTC.

The chain joins TRBV5-6 to TRBJ1-1; 11 nucleotides agree with TRBD1. CDR1 SGHDT and CDR2 YYEEEE come from the germline V gene. Trimming cost V 0 bases and J 10 bases; bases outside gene matches: 5. The CDR3 consists of 14 residues. CDR3 coding DNA: TGTGCCAGCAGCTTGGTGGGACAGGGGGTGGGAGCTTTCTTT. Translating it yields CASSLVGQGVGAFF.

The J gene is TRBJ2-5, the V gene TRBV2, with D perhaps matching TRBD1 (6 bases). Germline CDR1 is SNHLY and CDR2 is FYNNEI. V was trimmed by 2 bases and J by 5 bases, leaving 15 bases between them. This CDR3 comprises 15 residues. The CDR3 loop is CASSELRGGSETQYF. CDR3 nucleotide sequence: TGTGCCAGCAGTGAACTCAGGGGTGGTTCGGAGACCCAGTACTTC.

CDR3 residues: CASIRRGRSLRPMNTEAFF. DNA for the CDR3: TGTGCCAGTATTCGCAGGGGAAGAAGTCTGCGTCCCATGAACACTGAAGCTTTCTTT. The chain couples TRBV19 to TRBJ1-1; D is perhaps TRBD1 (6 bases). The CDR3 covers 19 residues. The ends were cut back, 7 bases at V and 0 bases at J, with 27 bases in the middle. Germline loops: CDR1 LNHDA, CDR2 SQIVND (reference sequence).

The CDR3, as DNA: TGCGCCAGCAGCCAAGCTTCCGGGGCCAACGTCCTGACTTTC. Amino acid sequence: CASSQASGANVLTF. The chain employs TRBV4-3 and TRBJ2-6; no definite D call. Between the trimmed V and J ends, which lost 1 base and 4 bases, there was a span of 5 bases. The CDR3 has 14 residues. The germline CDR1 and CDR2 sequences are LGHNA and YSLEER.

The rearrangement joins TRBV28 to TRBJ1-1, with TRBD1 matching 8 bases. The CDR3 is 16 amino acids. Losses at the gene ends were 3 bases for V and 0 bases for J; bases not matched to a gene: 6. From germline, CDR1 is MDHEN and CDR2 SYDVKM. CDR3 bases: TGTGCCAGCAGTTTCCTAACAGGGGGGCTGAACACTGAAGCTTTCTTT. Residues: CASSFLTGGLNTEAFF.